This T cell receptor (beta chain) was observed in a study of blood T cell repertoires in COVID-19. This clone was seen only a few times. Using immunoSEQ multiplex PCR, the repertoire was profiled, and TCRdb retains in-frame clones only, with some absent. The sample holds 210,000 or so clones, roughly 90% seen once. Trimming took 2 bases from V and 0 from J; bases not matched to a gene: 11. Germline V CDR1 and CDR2: SGHAT, FQNNGV. CDR3 length equals 19 residues. The source is a man between 40 and 49 years old with active or convalescent COVID-19. The specimen sequenced was peripheral blood. The rearrangement links TRBV11-2 to TRBJ2-7; 12 bases agree with TRBD2. The CDR3 sequence: CASSLLTIPGLAGSYEQYF. CDR3 bases: TGTGCCAGCAGCTTACTTACAATTCCGGGACTAGCGGGCTCCTACGAGCAGTACTTC.